This TCR beta chain was obtained from a study of blood T cell repertoires in COVID-19. Study background: COVID-19 samples collected from the United States, Italy and Spain covered acute and convalescent phases. PBMCs, B-cell-depleted T cells, or T cells provided the cDNA or gDNA that made up the material.

This table comes from immunoSEQ multiplex PCR, and its TCRdb copy is limited to in-frame clones, with some not included. The sample includes around 240,000 clones, roughly nine tenths of them seen just once. The germline CDR1 and CDR2 sequences are MNHEY and SMNVEV (reference sequence). This CDR3 spans 15 amino acids. V lost 3 bases to trimming and J lost 1 base, with 10 bases between them. Researchers sorted participants into cohorts using their self-reported clinical history. The chain combines TRBV27 with TRBJ1-5; maybe TRBD1 (5 bases). The sequencing sample was made of PBMCs or T cells enriched from blood (not recorded which). The sequence came from a human donor in a cohort exposed to, infected with or recovered from COVID-19 (not recorded which). The donor label of this sample is uncertain. The CDR3 nucleotides are TGTGCCAGCAGTTTTTTTGGGGCCAGCAATCAGCCCCAGCATTTT. As protein: CASSFFGASNQPQHF.